What follows are 32 T cell receptor beta chains derived from one specimen sequenced in a study of cytomegalovirus exposure and HLA in healthy donors. 60 Vbeta and 13 Jbeta primers were used in PCR. Profiling relied on immunoSEQ multiplex PCR, and the TCRdb table lists in-frame clones only, not all of them. The sample consists of about 140,000 clones, about four fifths of them appearing once. The sample was PBMCs. The source is a man aged 35-49 years in good health and CMV-seropositive.

This clone has just a few counts. The rearrangement links TRBV9 to TRBJ1-2; D might be TRBD1 (5 bases). V dropped 0 bases and J dropped 5 bases, with 14 bases sitting between them. Per the germline V gene, CDR1 is SGDLS and CDR2 is YYNGEE. The CDR3 is 15 amino acids. The CDR3 protein is CASSVGGAPTYGYTF. DNA of the CDR3: TGTGCCAGCAGCGTAGGCGGGGCCCCAACTTATGGCTACACCTTC.

There are a few counts of this clone. The CDR3 DNA is TGCAGCGTTGGGCAAAGAAGGGGAACAGGGCCAGGCGCCCAGTACTTC. It is translated as CSVGQRRGTGPGAQYF. The J gene is TRBJ2-5, the V gene TRBV29-1; maybe TRBD1 (6 bases). The V gene's germline CDR1 is SQVTM and CDR2 ANQGSEA. The CDR3 length is 16 residues. V was clipped by 4 bases and J by 9 bases, with 27 bases between them.

V and J are TRBV29-1 and TRBJ1-4; 10 bases line up with TRBD1. The V and J ends lost 6 bases and 6 bases, in that order; junction bases with no gene match: 1. CDR1 and CDR2 from the germline V gene are SQVTM and ANQGSEA. The CDR3 extends over 12 amino acids. The CDR3 loop reads CSVTGGDEKLFF. Here the CDR3 DNA reads TGCAGCGTGACAGGGGGCGATGAAAAACTGTTTTTT.

The chain joins TRBV7-9 to TRBJ2-6; 10 bases are shared with TRBD1. This CDR3 contains 19 residues. V dropped 1 base and J dropped 0; count of bases not matched to a gene: 6. Looked up from germline, CDR1 is SEHNR and CDR2 is FQNEAQ (reference sequence). The CDR3 DNA follows: TGTGCCAGCAGCTTAGTTGGGGACAGGGGTAACTCTGGGGCCAACGTCCTGACTTTC. This translates into CASSLVGDRGNSGANVLTF. Looking up the rest from reference TRBV7-9 and TRBJ2-6 gives the full variable domain: DTGVSQNPRHKITKRGQNVTFRCDPISEHNRLYWYRQTLGQGPEFLTYFQNEAQLEKSRLLSDRFSAERPKGSFSTLEIQRTEQGDSAMYLCASSLVGDRGNSGANVLTFGAGSRLTVL.

This clone showed up just once. The rearrangement links TRBV6-1 to TRBJ1-6, with TRBD1 matching over 8 bases. Trimming at V came to 6 bases and at J to 9 bases, leaving 7 bases not matched to a gene. This CDR3 contains 14 residues. Per the germline V gene, CDR1 is MNHNS and CDR2 is SASEGT. The CDR3 is CASRKETGASPLHF. Written as DNA, the CDR3 is TGTGCCAGCAGGAAGGAGACAGGGGCTTCACCCCTCCACTTT.

The V and J genes are TRBV12-5 and TRBJ2-7, with D possibly TRBD2 on 5 matching bases. The CDR3 runs 13 residues. V shed 3 bases and J shed 5 bases, with 11 bases lying between them. Germline V lookup: CDR1 LGHNT, CDR2 FRNRAP. Here the CDR3 DNA reads TGTGCTAGTGGTTTCCGGGAATGGGACGAGCAGTACTTC. It yields the protein CASGFREWDEQYF. Combining the CDR3 with reference TRBV12-5 and TRBJ2-7 gives the whole variable domain DARVTQTPRHKVTEMGQEVTMRCQPILGHNTVFWYRQTMMQGLELLAYFRNRAPLDDSGMPKDRFSAEMPDATLATLKIQPSEPRDSAVYFCASGFREWDEQYFGPGTRLTVT.

The chain combines TRBV5-1 with TRBJ1-5; 8 nucleotides align to TRBD1. The V gene end was trimmed by 3 bases and the J gene end by 7 bases; junction bases not matched to a gene: 6. The CDR3 is made up of 14 amino acids. In germline, CDR1 is SGHRS, CDR2 YFSETQ. The CDR3 DNA reads TGCGCCAGCAGCTGGACAGGGTTTGACCAGCCCCAGCATTTT. Protein product: CASSWTGFDQPQHF.

The chain carries TRBV5-1 and TRBJ1-2; the D gene is possibly TRBD1 (6 bases). This CDR3 has 15 amino acids. CDR1 and CDR2 (germline): SGHRS, YFSETQ. V lost 2 bases and J lost 0, with 11 bases in between. The CDR3 protein is CASSFDRIPNYGYTF. The CDR3 DNA reads as TGCGCCAGCAGCTTCGACAGGATTCCTAACTATGGCTACACCTTC.

This chain uses TRBV6-4 with TRBJ2-7, with TRBD1 identical over 7 bases. This CDR3 has 19 amino acids. The germline V gene has CDR1 MRHNA and CDR2 SNTAGT. J was trimmed by 0 bases and V by 6 bases; bases with no gene match: 20. The CDR3 loop reads CASRTGTAKNGGGSYEQYF. The CDR3 nucleotides are TGTGCCAGCAGGACCGGGACAGCTAAGAACGGAGGAGGCTCCTACGAGCAGTACTTC.

This rearrangement joins TRBV5-5 to TRBJ1-1; D is unresolved. This CDR3 has 13 amino acids. The V end was cut by 4 bases, the J end by 5 bases, with 12 bases between. Germline CDR1 SGHKS, CDR2 YYEKEE (reference sequence). The CDR3 region has the DNA TGTGCCAGCAGCGAATTACGGGAGACTGAAGCTTTCTTT. Amino acid sequence: CASSELRETEAFF.

This clone was counted between two and nine times. The chain recombines TRBV9 with TRBJ2-7, with TRBD1 as a possible D gene (6 bases). The CDR3 length is 15 residues. Germline lookup yields CDR1 SGDLS and CDR2 YYNGEE. V was pared by 2 bases and J by 4 bases, with 16 bases between. CDR3 amino acids: CASSVGAGEGYEQYF. Here the CDR3 DNA reads TGTGCCAGCAGCGTCGGGGCAGGGGAAGGTTACGAGCAGTACTTC.

The chain combines TRBV7-9 with TRBJ2-7, with D possibly being TRBD1 (7 bases). This CDR3 has 16 residues. Germline lookup yields CDR1 SEHNR and CDR2 FQNEAQ (reference sequence). The V and J ends lost 1 base and 1 base respectively, with 14 bases between them. CDR3 sequence reads: CASSLGRGLGSYEQYF. Here the CDR3 DNA reads TGTGCCAGCAGCTTAGGGAGGGGGCTTGGTTCCTACGAGCAGTACTTC. The complete variable domain, with remaining parts taken from reference TRBV7-9 and TRBJ2-7, reads DTGVSQNPRHKITKRGQNVTFRCDPISEHNRLYWYRQTLGQGPEFLTYFQNEAQLEKSRLLSDRFSAERPKGSFSTLEIQRTEQGDSAMYLCASSLGRGLGSYEQYFGPGTRLTVT.

The chain joins TRBV6-1 to TRBJ1-1; TRBD1 might be the D (5 bases). V lost 11 bases, J lost 1 base, and 17 bases lay in between. This CDR3 contains 14 residues. Germline V gene lookup returns CDR1 MNHNS and CDR2 SASEGT. This CDR3 reads CAVDGGGRNTEAFF. In DNA, the CDR3 is TGTGCCGTCGACGGCGGGGGTCGGAACACTGAAGCTTTCTTT.

The chain couples TRBV2 to TRBJ2-7; a possible D gene is TRBD1 (6 bases). The CDR3 consists of 14 residues. The V and J ends lost 5 bases and 2 bases respectively, with 13 bases between them. Germline CDR1 and CDR2: SNHLY and FYNNEI. CDR3 nucleotide sequence: TGTGCCAGCAGTAGGTCAGGGGCTACCTACGAGCAGTACTTC. This sequence encodes CASSRSGATYEQYF.

V usage is TRBV5-6 and J usage is TRBJ2-5, with TRBD2 as a possible D gene (6 bases). V gave up 0 bases and J gave up 5 bases, with 26 bases separating them. This CDR3 region has 19 residues. The V gene's germline CDR1 is SGHDT and CDR2 YYEEEE. CDR3 nucleotide sequence: TGTGCCAGCAGCTTGGGGGTCGGGGACTGGGTACAAATCGGGGAGACCCAGTACTTC. Protein sequence: CASSLGVGDWVQIGETQYF.

The J gene is TRBJ2-7, the V gene TRBV10-1, with a weak D call TRBD2 (6 bases). Trimming cost V 10 bases and J 6 bases, with 19 bases left between them. CDR1 WNHNN and CDR2 SYGVQD come from the germline V gene (reference sequence). This CDR3 has 13 amino acids. In DNA, the CDR3 is TGCGCCACCATACCGGGGGACGGGTGCGAGCAGTACTTC. Encoded protein: CATIPGDGCEQYF.

CDR3 DNA: TGTGCTAGTGGTTTTACAGTGAACACCATATATTTT. Translated, it gives CASGFTVNTIYF. The chain links TRBV12-5 to TRBJ1-3; D is uncertain. The CDR3 extends over 12 amino acids. Trimming left V 3 bases short and J 7 bases short, with 7 bases between. Germline V lookup: CDR1 LGHNT, CDR2 FRNRAP.

The chain recombines TRBV5-6 with TRBJ2-1, with a possible D match to TRBD2 (6 bases). Germline-derived CDR1 and CDR2 are SGHDT and YYEEEE. CDR3 length: 13 residues. The V gene lost 2 bases and the J gene lost 5 bases, with 8 bases spanning the gap. The CDR3 DNA reads as TGTGCCAGCAGCTTTGGAGGGCACAATGAGCAGTTCTTC. It yields the protein CASSFGGHNEQFF.

The chain is built from TRBV2 and TRBJ1-2; weak D call: TRBD1 (6 bases). Trimming removed 4 bases at V and 4 bases at J, with 13 bases between. CDR1 is SNHLY and CDR2 is FYNNEI in the germline V gene. The CDR3 is 14 amino acids. CDR3 sequence: CASSASGDPYGYTF. DNA of the CDR3: TGTGCCAGCAGTGCATCAGGGGACCCCTATGGCTACACCTTC.

V usage is TRBV14 and J usage is TRBJ2-5, with 10 bases matching TRBD2. The J call is doubtful: the DNA matches TRBJ2-7 better. CDR3 size: 17 residues. Looked up from germline, CDR1 is SGHDN and CDR2 is FVKESK. The CDR3 is CASSQAWLAGVSYEQYF. The CDR3 nucleotides are TGTGCCAGCAGCCAAGCTTGGCTAGCGGGAGTCTCCTACGAGCAGTACTTC.

This clone was detected only once. The V gene is TRBV21-1, the J gene TRBJ2-2; the table calls TRBD2, which could not be checked here. TRBV21-1 is listed as a pseudogene. The CDR3 consists of 15 residues. The CDR3 region is CASGLQSANTGELFF. The CDR3 DNA is TGTGCCAGCGGATTGCAGAGCGCGAACACCGGGGAGCTGTTTTTT.

J is TRBJ2-7 and V is TRBV30; 10 bases are shared with TRBD2. V shed 3 bases, J shed 0 bases, and the junction held 8 bases outside the gene matches. Germline V gene data show CDR1 as GTSNPN and CDR2 as SVGIG (reference sequence). The CDR3 length is 16 residues. Written as DNA, the CDR3 is TGTGCCTGGAGCGGGGCTAGCGGGAGTATCTCCTACGAGCAGTACTTC. The encoded protein is CAWSGASGSISYEQYF.

The V gene is TRBV7-8, the J gene TRBJ1-1; D may be TRBD1 (6 bases). The CDR3 is 14 residues long. The germline V gene has CDR1 SGHVS and CDR2 FQNEAQ. Trimming took off 4 bases at V and 4 bases at J, with 13 bases between the two ends. The CDR3: CASSYREWATEAFF. CDR3 bases: TGTGCCAGCAGCTACAGGGAGTGGGCCACTGAAGCTTTCTTT.

This clone was seen only once. This chain uses TRBV10-2 with TRBJ2-7; TRBD2 might be the D (5 bases). This CDR3 is 14 amino acids long. The germline V gene encodes CDR1 WSHSY and CDR2 SAAADI. Trimming took 5 bases from V and 3 from J, leaving 14 bases between them. CDR3 bases: TGCGCCAGCAGTCGGACTTCTCGCGGCTACGAGCAGTACTTC. Translation: CASSRTSRGYEQYF.

DNA of the CDR3: TGTGCCAGCAGCGAGCTAGGACAGGGATTTGGCTACACCTTC. Amino acids: CASSELGQGFGYTF. The rearrangement uses TRBV7-8 and TRBJ1-2; TRBD1 aligns across 8 bases. There are 14 residues in the CDR3. V dropped 5 bases and J dropped 7; count of bases not matched to a gene: 9. CDR1 is SGHVS and CDR2 is FQNEAQ in the germline V gene.

In nucleotides, the CDR3 is TGTGCCAGCAGCCAGGGGAGGAATGAAAAACTGTTTTTT. Translated, it gives CASSQGRNEKLFF. The chain carries TRBV14 and TRBJ1-4; D is unresolved. Trimming pared 3 bases from V and 5 bases from J, leaving 7 bases between. CDR3 size: 13 residues. Germline CDR1 SGHDN, CDR2 FVKESK. Combining the CDR3 with reference TRBV14 and TRBJ1-4 gives the whole variable domain EAGVTQFPSHSVIEKGQTVTLRCDPISGHDNLYWYRRVMGKEIKFLLHFVKESKQDESGMPNNRFLAERTGGTYSTLKVQPAELEDSGVYFCASSQGRNEKLFFGSGTQLSVL.

The rearrangement uses TRBV6-5 and TRBJ2-5, with a weak D call TRBD2 (5 bases). There are 14 residues in the CDR3. CDR1 is MNHEY and CDR2 is SVGAGI in the germline V gene. Trimming shortened V by 2 bases and J by 5 bases, and 12 bases separated the two germline ends. The CDR3 DNA follows: TGTGCCAGCAGTTACCAGCTAGCTAGTGAGACCCAGTACTTC. Protein: CASSYQLASETQYF.

The chain joins TRBV19 to TRBJ1-5; 8 nucleotides align to TRBD1. The CDR3 is made up of 17 amino acids. V trimming: 1 base; J trimming: 4 bases; junction bases outside the gene matches: 9. Germline V gene lookup returns CDR1 LNHDA and CDR2 SQIVND (reference sequence). The DNA of the CDR3 is TGTGCCAGTAGTATAGGGACAGGGAGAGAGCCAAATCAGCCCCAGCATTTT. Translating gives CASSIGTGREPNQPQHF.

This chain joins TRBV29-1 and TRBJ2-1; D perhaps matches TRBD1 (6 bases). The CDR3 runs to 16 residues. Trimming pared 0 bases from V and 2 bases from J, leaving 14 bases between. Germline CDR1 and CDR2: SQVTM and ANQGSEA. The CDR3 loop is CSVEDPNRVAYNEQFF. CDR3 in DNA: TGCAGCGTTGAAGATCCGAACAGGGTCGCCTACAATGAGCAGTTCTTC.

This chain uses TRBV6-6 with TRBJ1-5; weak D call: TRBD1 (5 bases). The V gene lost 7 bases and the J gene lost 1 base, with 14 bases spanning the gap. The length of the CDR3 is 15 residues. Germline V lookup: CDR1 MNHNY, CDR2 SVGAGI (reference sequence). The CDR3 is CASNPRAFSNQPQHF. Here the CDR3 DNA reads TGTGCCAGCAACCCCAGGGCGTTCAGCAATCAGCCCCAGCATTTT.

This clone was observed a few times. Compared with germline, one end of the junction differs, possibly owing to a read error. V and J are TRBV6-1 and TRBJ2-7; 7 bases line up with TRBD2. Germline loops: CDR1 MNHNS, CDR2 SASEGT. This CDR3 spans 13 amino acids. For the CDR3, the DNA is TGTGCCAGCAGGGGCGGGAGCACCAACGAGCTGTACTTC. Translation gives CASRGGSTNELYF.

The chain joins TRBV11-3 to TRBJ2-7, with 8 bases aligning to TRBD1. CDR1 and CDR2 (germline): SGHNT, YENEEA. J was trimmed by 2 bases and V by 5 bases; bases with no gene match: 11. CDR3 length: 16 residues. CDR3 in amino acids: CASSVYTGGRPYEQYF. Written as DNA, the CDR3 is TGTGCCAGCAGCGTCTATACAGGGGGTAGACCCTACGAGCAGTACTTC.